This T cell receptor beta chain was captured by sequencing in a study of human CD8 memory T cell subsets. Libraries for TCR beta were constructed using UMI-labeled 5' RACE. Each CDR3 protein gets one entry in TCRdb, which reprocessed the 5' RACE reads and gives no DNA. This sample's clone table lists about 6,200 distinct CDR3 sequences. Study outcomes and limitations: Minimally overlapping with each other were the repertoires of precursor exhausted and stem-like memory T cells.

The PBMC were taken from buffy coats given by healthy donors. Points on this clonotype: The antigen is unknown.

The CDR3 length is 14 residues. CDR1 is SEHNR and CDR2 is FQNEAQ in the germline V gene (reference sequence). The sequence derives from a human donor in good health. The J gene is TRBJ2-3, the V gene TRBV7-9; checking the TCRdb D call of TRBD2 is not possible without DNA. Sequences were obtained from CD8+ effector memory T cells (TEM) sorted from PBMCs. Subset described: effector memory CD8 T cells, CCR7- CD45RO+ CD95+. The CDR3 spells CASSSRGPPPSQYF.